The clone carrying this TCR beta chain came up a few times. The antigen remains undetermined. These data come from a study of Graves' ophthalmopathy and Graves' hyperthyroidism. Turning to the study itself: Blood was drawn at initial diagnosis, before any treatment. Study results and caveats: Blood also contained most of the expanded thyroid clonotypes above 0.001 frequency. In separating ophthalmopathy from stable hyperthyroidism, a 13-signature model achieved approximately 91% sensitivity and around 81% specificity.

It was on clinical symptoms, serum thyroxine, TRAb, thyroid ultrasound and orbital computed tomography that diagnosis relied. Deletions cut 3 bases from V and 7 bases from J, with 15 bases between. The CDR3 extends over 14 amino acids. The sequenced template was RNA, covering the TCR beta CDR3 region. Scientists carried out first-round RT-PCR using HTBI primers and then a second-round multiplex PCR. TCRdb reprocessed the multiplex PCR reads via MiXCR and lists one record per CDR3 protein. The sample holds about 180,000 distinct CDR3 sequences, 30% to 45% seen once. The TCR sequence derives from a woman aged 40 to 50 with Graves' ophthalmopathy. The chain has TRBV12-3 or TRBV12-4 and TRBJ2-5, with D possibly matching TRBD1 (6 bases). Sequenced material: peripheral blood. DNA for the CDR3: TGTGCCAGCAGTTTTGATTACAGGGACGGGACCCAGTACTTC. It encodes CASSFDYRDGTQYF.